This T cell receptor (beta chain) stems from a study of cytomegalovirus exposure and HLA in healthy donors (TCRdb year 2017). About the investigation overall: An earlier analysis of several hundred of the donors reported 250 to 300 Gb of sequence data and 100 million to 130 million unique TCR beta sequences from 190 million or so T cells. A later analysis re-analyzed previously published TCR beta repertoires from 666 donors and added high-resolution HLA genotyping to study TCR occurrence patterns. In a later genetic analysis, genome-wide SNP genotypes for about 55% of the 666 donors were used, and that subset was treated as a discovery cohort. Of the roughly 410 genotyped donors, roughly 80% were placed in the genetic ancestry cluster associated with self-reported Caucasian donors. All discovery cohort repertoires had been generated on a single sequencing platform. The study aimed to test whether signatures of past pathogen exposure could be identified by cataloging public T cell receptors. A separate validation cohort of approximately 130 different subjects was used in addition to the approximately 700-subject first cohort. Using immunosequencing, the study profiled T cell repertoires from fewer than 700 subjects and related those repertoires to cytomegalovirus serostatus. An earlier analysis of 587 of the donors used high-throughput TCR beta sequencing to judge whether each TCR beta V gene segment behaved as functional or pseudogenic. HLA typing included class I and class II loci at four-digit resolution. Rather than drawing on any new phenotypic data, the later analysis identified candidate immune exposures from TCR beta sequences and the way those sequences occurred across donors. The study combined high-throughput TCR immunosequencing, statistical association of individual TCRs with disease status, and machine learning to predict cytomegalovirus infection status. The number of donors typed differed by locus, with 629-630 for A, B, C, DRB1 and DQB1, around 520 for DQA1, about 610 for DPA1, and approximately 470 for DPB1. Alongside the repertoire data, information on donor age, sex, ethnicity and CMV serostatus was compiled. A few DR-DQ haplotypes were handled as single units for association and clustering because linkage in the cohort was strong. Roughly 300 gigabases of sequencing data and 91 million or so unique TCR sequences made up an early release that covered several hundred HLA-typed donors. Among around 400 genotyped donors of the cohort, an average of approximately 230,000 unique TCR beta nucleotide sequences were sequenced per donor, roughly 20% of them non-productive. On the study overall, not on this receptor specifically: Roughly uniform sequencing depth across donors was assumed in presence/absence analyses, although this assumption may not hold. A later analysis reported that several top co-occurrence clusters appeared linked to parvovirus B19, influenza, CMV and Epstein-Barr virus. A later analysis found that HLA-associated TCR beta chains were more clonally expanded and had lower generation probabilities than equally common non-associated chains. A later analysis found that most CMV-associated TCR beta chains appeared HLA-restricted, with HLA associations seemingly driven largely by CMV exposure. The sequencing pipeline was judged likely to have produced a cluster of highly shared sequence variants as a technical artifact. Linkage disequilibrium might explain the correlated functional status among segregating V segments, but an unknown experimental factor could not be ruled out. The study gave a list of about 170 TCR beta chains associated with cytomegalovirus. For the cohort, immune exposure information was limited to CMV serostatus. Because HLA typing was missing for some donors at each locus, association tests included only the typed subset. In a later genetic analysis, fewer N-insertions in productive TCRs were reported among donors in an Asian-associated ancestry cluster than the roughly 640-donor mean. In a later analysis, around 17,000 TCR beta sequences were associated with specific HLA alleles at a false discovery rate of 0.05. Assigning TCR associations to individual alleles was difficult when HLA alleles, especially DR and DQ, strongly co-occurred. Because counts were too low, 15 or so rarely observed V segments, including chromosome 9 orphons, were excluded from the earlier analysis of a few hundred of the donors. An earlier analysis of 587 of the donors showed that most TCR beta V segments appeared in productive rearrangements either about 87% or about 30% of the time, which broadly matched IMGT annotations. The classifier was reported to diagnose cytomegalovirus status with high specificity and sensitivity in both the original and validation cohorts. Most TCR sequences were observed very rarely across donors, whereas some public TCRs were present in many individuals. A later genetic analysis associated a missense DCLRE1C variant with V-gene and J-gene trimming of TCR beta chains, and an independent cohort replicated the association. The authors suggested that the approach could potentially be generalized to other disease states and immunological phenotypes. This cohort had only TCR beta chains sequenced, and the lack of alpha or paired-chain data limited which features could be detected. A later analysis found that TCR association rates varied across HLA loci, with DRB1 alleles showing the most associated TCRs and HLA-C alleles the fewest. In vitro tests confirmed that a few of the cytomegalovirus-associated TCR beta chains recognize cytomegalovirus antigens. A further reported finding was that TCR beta sequences accurately predicted the HLA-A and HLA-B alleles for most subjects in the first cohort. Some IMGT-functional V segments, including TRBV6-2 and TRBV6-3, could not be distinguished by the 87-base-pair reads and were therefore excluded.

Per the germline V gene (reference sequence), LNHDA is the CDR1 and SQIVND is the CDR2. Measured from the cysteine to the phenylalanine, the CDR3 is 13 residues long. The only DNA kept is the CDR3, 39 bases in frame from the first base. V is cut back by 3 bases and J by 4 bases, with 1 base in the junction unmatched. The cohort comprised hundreds of healthy bone marrow donors. At the time of sampling, every cohort member was nominally healthy, though immune exposures that went unrecorded were likely present. The donor tested CMV seronegative and was one of the 352 seronegative cohort members. Every donor gave a peripheral blood sample, and the peripheral blood mononuclear cells from that sample were used for TCR beta sequencing. The Qiagen DNeasy Blood Extraction Kit was used to extract genomic DNA from the blood cell samples. Notes on this clone: Which antigen it targets is not known. No base quality information exists; no much larger clone differs at one position.

Library method: the immunoSEQ multiplex PCR assay. For the multiplex PCR, a mixture combining 60 forward primers for TCR Vbeta segments and 13 reverse primers for TCR Jbeta segments was used. The CDR3 region of rearranged TCR beta genes was amplified from genomic DNA by a multiplex PCR assay. On the Illumina HiSeq System, the amplified TCR beta libraries were sequenced as 87-base-pair reads. Per the authors' processing: In a later analysis, tens of millions of unique TCR beta chains were counted across the approximately 670 repertoires, and roughly 11 million of these chains were shared by at least two donors. To remove PCR and sequencing errors, raw reads were error-corrected and collapsed into unique sequences using a nearest-neighbor algorithm that merged closely related sequences. V, D and J gene segments were assigned by aligning CDR3 sequences to IMGT reference sequences. Each retained sequence needed at least a six-nucleotide match to both a V gene segment and a J gene segment. A rearrangement counted as productive if the CDR3 had no stop codons and remained in frame with V and J, and every other rearrangement counted as non-productive. CDR3 was defined by IMGT convention, running from the second conserved V-encoded cysteine to the conserved J-encoded phenylalanine. The earlier analysis of some 580 of the donors excluded any sequence lacking an unambiguous match to a single V gene segment. In an earlier analysis of approximately 550 of the donors, V segments were called functional above 56.7% productive rearrangements and were called segregating when the between-donor standard deviation exceeded 5%. A statistical classification framework was built for diagnosing cytomegalovirus status from the catalog of TCR beta chain sequences. In a later analysis, V and J genes were assigned by comparing TCR nucleotide sequences against IMGT/GENE-DB human TR gene sequences. In a later analysis, CDR3 sequences and most-parsimonious VDJ recombination scenarios were assigned using the TCRdist pipeline. In a later analysis, every TCR beta chain was defined by the combination of its CDR3 amino acid sequence and its V-gene family, and reads without a unique V-gene family were dropped. In a later analysis, nearly 600 highly shared, low-generation-probability nucleotide sequences were removed to address suspected cross-contamination and a sequencing artifact. For each public chain, a later analysis derived a clonal expansion index from normalized ranks of inferred template counts within each repertoire. A later analysis computed generation probabilities with a VDJ recombination model fitted to out-of-frame rearrangements, and checked the results against IGoR. In a later analysis, TCR-TCR, TCR-HLA and TCR-CMV co-occurrence was scored with hypergeometric tests, and a repertoire-size bias correction was applied to TCR pairs. False discovery rates were estimated in a later analysis by permuting HLA or CMV assignments 20 times. A later analysis grouped co-occurring TCRs with DBSCAN, adding TCRdist sequence similarity when clustering within HLA-allele-positive subsets. For co-occurrence clustering, repertoires with fewer than 30,000 or more than 120,000 public chains were excluded, along with roughly 5 repertoires with anomalous nucleotide sharing. TCRdb provides this immuneACCESS table in a form limited to in-frame rearrangements. Some clones are lacking; in checked studies, under half of them reflect an unresolved V gene, and why the rest are absent is not known. Clone size and V and J calls were adopted from that table, with D and trimming inferred from the DNA. This sample comprises 110,000 to 150,000 clones, around 79% of them detected only once. About 3.1% of the sample lies in the top ten.

This chain joins TRBV19 to TRBJ2-3, with 7 central nucleotides matching TRBD1. This receptor was taken from a female donor in good health and CMV-seronegative. Source material: PBMCs. The DNA sequence follows: TGTGCCAGTAGTATCACAGGGGCAGATACGCAGTATTTT. This codes for CASSITGADTQYF.